Listed here are 31 T cell receptor beta chains from one sample, sequenced in a study of Ad26.COV2.S vaccination and SARS-CoV-2 variants. The data were produced by immunoSEQ multiplex PCR, yet TCRdb's version contains in-frame clones alone and is incomplete. This table has about 680,000 clones, 89% appearing once. Treatment noted: around 19 received Ad26.COV2.S at low or high dose, single or two shots; about five received placebo; per-sample allocation not given. Samples came from day 63 after the first vaccine or placebo injection. The source material was peripheral blood, sampled in a trial of Ad26.COV2.S vaccine versus placebo. These receptors originate from a person between 18 and 65 years old who received the Ad26.COV2.S COVID-19 vaccine or a placebo.

J is TRBJ1-5 and V is TRBV27, with a possible D match to TRBD1 (5 bases). Germline assignment: CDR1 MNHEY and CDR2 SMNVEV (reference sequence). The CDR3 sequence is 13 residues long. Trimming removed 8 bases at V and 6 bases at J, with 14 bases between. CDR3 nucleotide sequence: TGTGCCAGCGGGGGGGGAAGAGGTCAGCCCCAGCATTTT. It translates to CASGGGRGQPQHF.

The rearrangement uses TRBV7-9 and TRBJ2-1, with D unresolved. CDR3 length: 15 amino acids. Germline lookup yields CDR1 SEHNR and CDR2 FQNEAQ (reference sequence). V lost 1 base and J 1 base, leaving 8 bases between the germline ends. The CDR3, as DNA: TGTGCCAGCAGCTTAGGGCAGACGTCCTACAATGAGCAGTTCTTC. It is translated as CASSLGQTSYNEQFF. Using reference TRBV7-9 and TRBJ2-1 for the parts outside the CDR3, the full variable domain is DTGVSQNPRHKITKRGQNVTFRCDPISEHNRLYWYRQTLGQGPEFLTYFQNEAQLEKSRLLSDRFSAERPKGSFSTLEIQRTEQGDSAMYLCASSLGQTSYNEQFFGPGTRLTVL.

CDR3 sequence: CATSAPSGRGSGELFF. The DNA of the CDR3 is TGTGCCACCAGTGCTCCTAGCGGGAGAGGGAGCGGGGAGCTGTTTTTT. The V call is TRBV24-1, the J call TRBJ2-2; 10 bases match TRBD2. This CDR3 is 16 amino acids long. Germline V gene lookup returns CDR1 KGHDR and CDR2 SFDVKD. J was trimmed by 7 bases and V by 5 bases; bases with no gene match: 9.

The V and J genes are TRBV7-8 and TRBJ2-5; 8 bases line up with TRBD2. There are 18 residues in the CDR3. Per the germline V gene, CDR1 is SGHVS and CDR2 is FQNEAQ. The V gene end was trimmed by 6 bases and the J gene end by 3 bases; junction bases not matched to a gene: 18. The DNA for the CDR3 is TGTGCCAGCAGGTCCCCCGGAGCGGGCCGAGCGGGAGAAGAGACCCAGTACTTC. The encoded protein is CASRSPGAGRAGEETQYF.

This clone appeared a single time. V is TRBV21-1 and J is TRBJ2-1; the D call in the table, TRBD1, was not verified against the DNA. TRBV21-1 is described as a pseudogene. The CDR3 totals 15 residues. CDR3 region: CASSKGDRGRNEQFF. Written as DNA, the CDR3 is TGTGCCAGCAGCAAAGGGGACAGGGGAAGAAATGAGCAGTTCTTC.

The chain carries TRBV18 and TRBJ2-7; 8 nucleotides match TRBD2. The CDR3 has 15 amino acids. The trim removed 3 bases at V and 5 bases at J, leaving 9 bases unmatched. Germline V gene lookup returns CDR1 KGHSH and CDR2 LQKENI. The CDR3 is CASSPATGGQNEQYF. DNA of the CDR3: TGTGCCAGCTCACCCGCAACGGGAGGGCAAAACGAGCAGTACTTC.

The rearrangement joins TRBV11-3 to TRBJ2-3; D unclear. The CDR3 totals 15 residues. CDR1 and CDR2 (germline): SGHNT, YENEEA. The V end lost 1 base, the J end lost 2 bases, and 10 bases lay between the germline ends. The CDR3 nucleotides read TGTGCCAGCAGCTTAGGGACCCGGAACACAGATACGCAGTATTTT. This encodes CASSLGTRNTDTQYF.

The chain couples TRBV7-9 to TRBJ1-1; D unresolved. V lost 1 base and J lost 3, with 12 bases in between. Germline CDR1 is SEHNR and CDR2 is FQNEAQ (reference sequence). The length of the CDR3 is 15 residues. The CDR3 DNA reads as TGTGCCAGCAGCTTAGTTGGCGGAAGAGACACTGAAGCTTTCTTT. Translated, it gives CASSLVGGRDTEAFF.

V usage is TRBV10-2 and J usage is TRBJ2-3; D is unclear. The germline V and J ends were trimmed by 2 bases and 1 base, with 13 bases remaining between them. This CDR3 is 16 amino acids long. Germline lookup yields CDR1 WSHSY and CDR2 SAAADI. The CDR3 DNA reads as TGCGCCAGCAGTGAGGCAGGCCTCCCACGCACAGATACGCAGTATTTT. Translated: CASSEAGLPRTDTQYF.

The chain couples TRBV5-1 to TRBJ2-7, with TRBD1 identical over 8 bases. Germline V gene sequence: CDR1 SGHRS, CDR2 YFSETQ. This CDR3 region has 15 residues. The J segment lost 1 base and the V segment lost 3 bases, leaving 6 bases of the junction unmatched. This CDR3 is CASSSGTGFSYEQYF. In DNA, the CDR3 is TGCGCCAGCAGCTCAGGGACAGGCTTTTCCTACGAGCAGTACTTC.

The chain carries TRBV7-9 and TRBJ2-1; TRBD1 aligns across 8 bases. Per the germline V gene, CDR1 is SEHNR and CDR2 is FQNEAQ (reference sequence). This CDR3 is built from 14 residues. Trimming cost V 5 bases and J 6 bases; bases outside gene matches: 6. Here the CDR3 reads CASSPGQASNEQFF. CDR3 nucleotides: TGTGCCAGCAGCCCGGGACAGGCGTCCAATGAGCAGTTCTTC.

The rearrangement joins TRBV7-9 to TRBJ1-1, with 8 nucleotides matching TRBD1. The CDR3 is made up of 13 amino acids. V was clipped by 5 bases and J by 4 bases; unmatched bases: 3. Germline CDR1 SEHNR, CDR2 FQNEAQ (reference sequence). Written as DNA, the CDR3 is TGTGCCAGCAGCGGACAGGGAATCACTGAAGCTTTCTTT. Translating it yields CASSGQGITEAFF.

This clone was counted a single time. The chain is built from TRBV13 and TRBJ2-5, with 7 bases identical to TRBD1. The germline V gene has CDR1 PRHDT and CDR2 FYEKMQ (reference sequence). The CDR3 sequence is 15 residues long. With V trimmed by 0 bases and J by 4 bases, 5 bases remained unmatched. DNA of the CDR3: TGTGCCAGCAGCTTAGGGACAGGGTTCTCAGAGACCCAGTACTTC. Amino acid sequence: CASSLGTGFSETQYF.

This clone was observed a few times. The genes are TRBV18 and TRBJ1-6; D is perhaps TRBD1 (6 bases). This CDR3 is 14 amino acids long. CDR1 and CDR2 from the germline V gene are KGHSH and LQKENI. Trimming removed 3 bases from V and 9 bases from J, with 12 bases in between. CDR3 sequence (DNA): TGTGCCAGCTCACCGGAGGGGGAAGGTTCACCCCTCCACTTT. Residues: CASSPEGEGSPLHF.

The chain joins TRBV12-5 to TRBJ2-2, with D possibly TRBD2 on 6 matching bases. CDR1 and CDR2 from the germline V gene are LGHNT and FRNRAP. Between the trimmed V and J ends, which lost 1 base and 0 bases, there was a span of 12 bases. The CDR3 is made up of 17 amino acids. CDR3 sequence: CASGLATGTSNTGELFF. The CDR3, as DNA: TGTGCTAGTGGTTTGGCCACCGGGACTTCGAACACCGGGGAGCTGTTTTTT.

This chain joins TRBV19 and TRBJ1-4; D is unclear. V shed 6 bases and J shed 0 bases, with 17 bases lying between them. The CDR3 has 17 amino acids. Germline V gives CDR1 LNHDA, CDR2 SQIVND (reference sequence). The CDR3 DNA reads TGTGCCAGTAGCCCTAGCCTGAGGGCGGCAACTAATGAAAAACTGTTTTTT. This encodes CASSPSLRAATNEKLFF.

Written as DNA, the CDR3 is TGTGCCAGCAGTCCCACAGGGAGCGGCTACACCTTC. Protein sequence: CASSPTGSGYTF. V usage is TRBV6-5 and J usage is TRBJ1-2; D may be TRBD1 (6 bases). Germline CDR1 and CDR2: MNHEY and SVGAGI. Trimming took 5 bases from V and 8 from J, leaving 12 bases between them. This CDR3 has 12 amino acids.

The chain couples TRBV18 to TRBJ1-1; no clear D. CDR3 size: 14 residues. Germline values: CDR1 KGHSH, CDR2 LQKENI. The V gene lost 0 bases and the J gene lost 11 bases, with 16 bases spanning the gap. The DNA for the CDR3 is TGTGCCAGCTCACCACCAGGGCAAGGTGCTTGGGCTTTCTTT. Protein: CASSPPGQGAWAFF. Based on the CDR3 plus reference TRBV18 and TRBJ1-1, the full variable domain is NAGVMQNPRHLVRRRGQEARLRCSPMKGHSHVYWYRQLPEEGLKFMVYLQKENIIDESGMPKERFSAEFPKEGPSILRIQQVVRGDSAAYFCASSPPGQGAWAFFGQGTRLTVV.

V is TRBV19 and J is TRBJ2-5; weak D call: TRBD1 (5 bases). Germline CDR1 is LNHDA and CDR2 is SQIVND (reference sequence). Trimming removed 6 bases from V and 1 base from J, with 12 bases in between. The CDR3 sequence is 14 residues long. Written as DNA, the CDR3 is TGTGCCAGTAGCCAACAGGCGATCCAAGAGACCCAGTACTTC. This codes for CASSQQAIQETQYF.

The chain recombines TRBV5-6 with TRBJ1-1; D not resolved. The CDR3 is made up of 12 amino acids. Germline CDR1 reads SGHDT; CDR2 reads YYEEEE. The V and J ends lost 2 bases and 5 bases respectively, with 7 bases between them. CDR3 in amino acids: CASSFRYTEAFF. CDR3 in DNA: TGTGCCAGCAGCTTCAGGTATACTGAAGCTTTCTTT.

The CDR3 here is CATLGQAPTQYF. The CDR3 region has the DNA TGTGCCACCTTGGGACAGGCCCCGACCCAGTACTTC. The rearrangement links TRBV2 to TRBJ2-5, with 8 bases matching TRBD1. Trimming at V came to 10 bases and at J to 7 bases, leaving 8 bases not matched to a gene. Germline assignment: CDR1 SNHLY and CDR2 FYNNEI. The CDR3 covers 12 residues.

J is TRBJ2-7 and V is TRBV20-1, with D hard to call. Per the germline V gene, CDR1 is DFQATT and CDR2 is SNEGSKA (reference sequence). V lost 3 bases and J lost 2, with 5 bases in between. The CDR3 is 11 amino acids. CDR3 in amino acids: CSARDAYEQYF. CDR3 DNA: TGCAGTGCTAGGGATGCCTACGAGCAGTACTTC.

The chain uses TRBV30 and TRBJ1-5; 9 bases are shared with TRBD1. There are 16 residues in the CDR3. Germline lookup yields CDR1 GTSNPN and CDR2 SVGIG (reference sequence). V shed 3 bases, J shed 7 bases, and the junction held 13 bases outside the gene matches. This chain's CDR3 is CAWSRGQGGGRQPQHF. The CDR3 nucleotides are TGTGCCTGGAGCCGGGGACAGGGTGGCGGCCGGCAGCCCCAGCATTTT.

The chain carries TRBV2 and TRBJ1-1; maybe TRBD1 (5 bases). Trimming shortened V by 8 bases and J by 6 bases, and 13 bases separated the two germline ends. This CDR3 has 12 amino acids. The germline gives CDR1 SNHLY, CDR2 FYNNEI. CDR3 bases: TGTGCCAGCGGGACCAACCCACCTGAAGCTTTCTTT. It encodes CASGTNPPEAFF.

This sequence joins TRBV30 and TRBJ1-3; D remains ambiguous. Trimming stripped 5 bases from V and 0 bases from J, with 5 bases between. The germline V gene has CDR1 GTSNPN and CDR2 SVGIG (reference sequence). This CDR3 contains 12 residues. Here the CDR3 reads CAWRFSGNTIYF. CDR3 nucleotide sequence: TGTGCCTGGCGCTTCTCTGGAAACACCATATATTTT.

This clone has just one count. The rearrangement joins TRBV30 to TRBJ1-1, with D unclear. There are 15 residues in the CDR3. Trimming took off 4 bases at V and 1 base at J, with 16 bases between the two ends. Germline CDR1 is GTSNPN and CDR2 is SVGIG (reference sequence). CDR3 bases: TGTGCCTGGACCCCCCGATTCCAGCGGAACACTGAAGCTTTCTTT. This encodes CAWTPRFQRNTEAFF.

In this sample, this clone turned up many times. This sequence joins TRBV7-2 and TRBJ2-7, with D perhaps matching TRBD1 (5 bases). V was shortened by 2 bases and J by 6 bases, with 14 bases between the two germline ends. CDR1 and CDR2 from the germline V gene are SGHTA and FQGNSA. There are 14 residues in the CDR3. Here the CDR3 reads CASSLWGPAREQYF. The CDR3 DNA reads as TGTGCCAGCAGCTTATGGGGCCCCGCACGCGAGCAGTACTTC.

The chain combines TRBV6-5 with TRBJ2-7; D unresolved. V was clipped by 2 bases and J by 5 bases, with 13 bases between them. CDR3 length equals 14 residues. Germline values: CDR1 MNHEY, CDR2 SVGAGI. The CDR3 here is CASSYAGSSHEQYF. CDR3 sequence (DNA): TGTGCCAGCAGTTACGCCGGGTCGTCCCACGAGCAGTACTTC.

This chain links TRBV19 with TRBJ2-3; TRBD2 aligns across 12 bases. This CDR3 region has 16 residues. The germline gives CDR1 LNHDA, CDR2 SQIVND (reference sequence). Trimming took 3 bases from V and 3 from J; bases not matched to a gene: 4. The CDR3 region has the DNA TGTGCCAGTAGTATCCGACTAGCGGGGGAAACAGATACGCAGTATTTT. It encodes CASSIRLAGETDTQYF.

The chain joins TRBV19 to TRBJ2-7, with a possible D match to TRBD2 (6 bases). V was pared by 7 bases and J by 1 base, with 17 bases between. CDR3 length equals 15 residues. Per germline, CDR1 LNHDA and CDR2 SQIVND (reference sequence). The CDR3 sequence is CASTVVAGRSYEQYF. CDR3 bases: TGTGCCAGTACCGTCGTTGCGGGGAGATCCTACGAGCAGTACTTC.

A few counts support this clone. The J gene is TRBJ2-2, the V gene TRBV18; no clear D. This CDR3 is built from 12 residues. V lost 1 base, J lost 7 bases, and 4 bases lay in between. Germline V lookup: CDR1 KGHSH, CDR2 LQKENI. The CDR3 DNA reads as TGTGCCAGCTCACCACAAGGCGGGGAGCTGTTTTTT. Its protein product is CASSPQGGELFF. Combining the CDR3 with reference TRBV18 and TRBJ2-2 gives the whole variable domain NAGVMQNPRHLVRRRGQEARLRCSPMKGHSHVYWYRQLPEEGLKFMVYLQKENIIDESGMPKERFSAEFPKEGPSILRIQQVVRGDSAAYFCASSPQGGELFFGEGSRLTVL.